The source of this T cell receptor (beta chain) is a study of CD8 T cells in Susac syndrome. Negative isolation was used for CD8+ and CD4+ T cells and FACS enrichment for TEMRA cells. Random hexamers were used to reverse transcribe roughly 0.45 to 1 ug of RNA. TCR beta CDR3 was amplified by immunoSEQ covering 54 Vbeta and 13 Jbeta. One entry per CDR3 protein results from TCRdb running MiXCR on the immunoSEQ multiplex PCR reads. The sample has about 120,000 distinct CDR3 sequences, 85% to 95% seen once. The V gene's germline CDR1 is SGHRS and CDR2 YFSETQ. CDR3 length: 13 residues. Trimming took 4 bases from V and 6 from J, leaving 13 bases between them.

The V call is TRBV5-1, the J call TRBJ1-2; D gene uncertain. Sequenced: CD4+ T cells from PBMCs. The receptor was isolated from a human donor with multiple sclerosis. CDR3 nucleotides: TGCGCCAGCAGCGACGGACGAAGTAATGGCTACACCTTC. Translated, it gives CASSDGRSNGYTF.